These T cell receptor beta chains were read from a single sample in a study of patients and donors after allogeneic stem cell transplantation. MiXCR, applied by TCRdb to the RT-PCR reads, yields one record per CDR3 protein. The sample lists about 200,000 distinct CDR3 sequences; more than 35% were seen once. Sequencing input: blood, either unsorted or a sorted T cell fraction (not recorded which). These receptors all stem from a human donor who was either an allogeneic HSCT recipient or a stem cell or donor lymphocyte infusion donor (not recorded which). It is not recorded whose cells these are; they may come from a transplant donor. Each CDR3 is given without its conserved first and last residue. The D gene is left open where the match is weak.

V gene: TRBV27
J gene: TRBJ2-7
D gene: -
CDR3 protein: ASRGPSYEQY

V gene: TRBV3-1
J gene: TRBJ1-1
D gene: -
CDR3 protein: ASSQGGAEAF

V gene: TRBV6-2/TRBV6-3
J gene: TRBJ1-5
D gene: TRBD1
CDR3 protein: ASSYSRGPGQPQH

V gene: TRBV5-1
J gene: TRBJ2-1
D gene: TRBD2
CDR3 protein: ASSLPLAADNEQF

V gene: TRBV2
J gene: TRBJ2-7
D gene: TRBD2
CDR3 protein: ASRVLAGESYEQY

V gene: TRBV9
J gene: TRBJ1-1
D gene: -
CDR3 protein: ASSVGPYTEAF

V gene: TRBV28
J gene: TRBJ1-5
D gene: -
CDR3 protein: ASTGKWDQPQH

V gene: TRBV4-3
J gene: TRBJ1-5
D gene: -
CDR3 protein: ASSPRDGDGQPQH

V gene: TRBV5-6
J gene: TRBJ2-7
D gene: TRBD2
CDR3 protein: ASSHTGTTVYEQY

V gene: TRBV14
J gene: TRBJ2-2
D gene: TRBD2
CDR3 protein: ASSHISGRVTGELF

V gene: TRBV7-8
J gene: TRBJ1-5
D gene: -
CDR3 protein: ASSTWAVANQPQH

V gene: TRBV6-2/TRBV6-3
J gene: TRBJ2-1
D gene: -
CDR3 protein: ASSYRSSSYNEQF

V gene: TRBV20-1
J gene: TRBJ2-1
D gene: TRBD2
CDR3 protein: SARDPKSGSIMNEQF

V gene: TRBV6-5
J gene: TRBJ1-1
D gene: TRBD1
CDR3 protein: ASSYRSLRDRGTEAF

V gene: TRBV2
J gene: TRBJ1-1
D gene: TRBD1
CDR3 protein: ASRDRGVENTEAF

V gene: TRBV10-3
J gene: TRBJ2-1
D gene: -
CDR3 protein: AIRAAGSSYNEQF

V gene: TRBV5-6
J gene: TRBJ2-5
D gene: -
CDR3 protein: ASSLEEGLETQY

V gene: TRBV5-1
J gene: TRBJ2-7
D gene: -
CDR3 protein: ASSLGVGRGLYEQY

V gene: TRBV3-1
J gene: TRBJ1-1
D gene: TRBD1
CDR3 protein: ASSPEDRETAEAF

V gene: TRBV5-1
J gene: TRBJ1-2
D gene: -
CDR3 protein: ASSQTNRGPRGYGYT